The present T cell receptor beta chain was sequenced within a study of Graves' ophthalmopathy and Graves' hyperthyroidism. Overall study findings and caveats: Built on 13 signatures, a model told ophthalmopathy apart from stable hyperthyroidism with almost 90% sensitivity and roughly 81% specificity.

RNA transcripts served as template for amplifying TCR beta CDR3 sequences. First-round RT-PCR employed HTBI primers, with a second-round multiplex PCR after it. TCRdb redid the calling of the multiplex PCR reads with MiXCR, one entry per CDR3 protein. The sample shows over 650,000 distinct CDR3 sequences, about two fifths of them seen only once. The CDR3 is 15 amino acids. V was pared by 5 bases and J by 6 bases, with 12 bases of the junction left unmatched. This clonotype has at least ten counts. Its cognate antigen is unknown. Other autoimmune diseases, uncontrolled infections, pregnancy or lactation led to the exclusion of patients. Sampling about 9.7 ml of fresh peripheral blood provided the PBMCs.

V usage is TRBV12-3 or TRBV12-4 and J usage is TRBJ1-2, with 7 nucleotides matching TRBD1. The specimen sequenced was peripheral blood. This clonotype was sampled from an adult man with Graves' ophthalmopathy. DNA for the CDR3: TGTGCCAGCAGTACCCTGGGACAGCTCGAGGATGGCTACACCTTC. Translating it yields CASSTLGQLEDGYTF.